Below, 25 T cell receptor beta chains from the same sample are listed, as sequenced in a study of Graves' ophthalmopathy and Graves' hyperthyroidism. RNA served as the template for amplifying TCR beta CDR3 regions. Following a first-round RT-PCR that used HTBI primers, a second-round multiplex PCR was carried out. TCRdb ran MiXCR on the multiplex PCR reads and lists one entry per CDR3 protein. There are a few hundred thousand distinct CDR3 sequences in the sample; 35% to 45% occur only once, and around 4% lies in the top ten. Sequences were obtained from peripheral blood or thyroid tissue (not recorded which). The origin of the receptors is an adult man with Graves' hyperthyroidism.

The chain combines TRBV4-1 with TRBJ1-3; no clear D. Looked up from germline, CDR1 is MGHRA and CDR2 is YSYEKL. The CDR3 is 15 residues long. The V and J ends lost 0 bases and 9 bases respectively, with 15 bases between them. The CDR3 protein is CASSQDPTRGATIYF. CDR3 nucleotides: TGCGCCAGCAGCCAAGATCCAACACGCGGTGCCACCATATATTTT.

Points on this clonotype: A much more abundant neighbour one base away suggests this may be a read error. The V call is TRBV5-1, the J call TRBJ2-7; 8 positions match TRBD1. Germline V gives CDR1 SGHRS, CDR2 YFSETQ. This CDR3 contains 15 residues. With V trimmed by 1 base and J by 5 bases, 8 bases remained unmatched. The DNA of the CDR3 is TGCGCCAGCAGCTTGACCATGGACAGGGCCCACGAGCAGTACTTC. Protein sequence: CASSLTMDRAHEQYF.

The CDR3 DNA follows: TGTGCCAGCAGCTTAGATAGGGTGGGATCCCAGTACTTC. Translation gives CASSLDRVGSQYF. The rearrangement uses TRBV7-8 and TRBJ2-5, with D unresolved. Deletions cut 1 base from V and 9 bases from J, with 12 bases between. From germline, CDR1 is SGHVS and CDR2 FQNEAQ. This CDR3 region has 13 residues.

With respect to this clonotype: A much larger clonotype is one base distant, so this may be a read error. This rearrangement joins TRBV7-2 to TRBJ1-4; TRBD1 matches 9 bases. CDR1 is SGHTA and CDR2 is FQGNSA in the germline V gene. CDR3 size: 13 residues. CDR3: CASSSRDREKLLF. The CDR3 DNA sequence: TGTGCCAGCAGCTCCCGGGACAGGGAAAAACTGCTTTTT.

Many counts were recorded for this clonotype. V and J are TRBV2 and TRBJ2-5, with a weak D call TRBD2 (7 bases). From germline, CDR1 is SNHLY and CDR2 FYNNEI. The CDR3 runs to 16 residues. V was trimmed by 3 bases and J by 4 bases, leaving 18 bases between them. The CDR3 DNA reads TGTGCCAGCAGTGAGGTCGGAGTGGGAGGGGGAGAGACCCAGTACTTC. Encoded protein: CASSEVGVGGGETQYF.

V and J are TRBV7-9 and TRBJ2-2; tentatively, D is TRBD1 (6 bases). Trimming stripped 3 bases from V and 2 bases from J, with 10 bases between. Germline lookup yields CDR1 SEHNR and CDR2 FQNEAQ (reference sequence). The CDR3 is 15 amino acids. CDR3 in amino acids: CASSFRDTNTGELFF. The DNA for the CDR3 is TGTGCCAGCAGCTTCCGGGACACTAACACCGGGGAGCTGTTTTTT.

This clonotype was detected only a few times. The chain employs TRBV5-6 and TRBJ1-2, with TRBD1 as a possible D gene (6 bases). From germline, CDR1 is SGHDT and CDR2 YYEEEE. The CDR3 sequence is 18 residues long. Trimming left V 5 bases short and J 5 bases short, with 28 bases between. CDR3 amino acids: CASSLSGTLDFEGYGYTF. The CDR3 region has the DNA TGTGCCAGCAGTTTATCCGGGACACTCGATTTCGAGGGGTATGGCTACACCTTC.

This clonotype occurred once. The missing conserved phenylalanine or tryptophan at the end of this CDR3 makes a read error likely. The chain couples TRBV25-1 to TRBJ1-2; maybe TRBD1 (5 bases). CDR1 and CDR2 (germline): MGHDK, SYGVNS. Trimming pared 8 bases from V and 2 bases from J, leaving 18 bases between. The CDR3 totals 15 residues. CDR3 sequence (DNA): TGTGCCAGCTCAAGCACGTGGACATCCAACTATGGCTACACCTCC. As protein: CASSSTWTSNYGYTS.

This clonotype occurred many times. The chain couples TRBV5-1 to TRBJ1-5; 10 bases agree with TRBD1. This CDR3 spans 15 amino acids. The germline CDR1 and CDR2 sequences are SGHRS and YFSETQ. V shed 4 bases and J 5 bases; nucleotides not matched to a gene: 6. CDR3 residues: CASSITGTGDQPQHF. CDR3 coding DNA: TGCGCCAGCAGCATTACCGGGACAGGGGATCAGCCCCAGCATTTT.

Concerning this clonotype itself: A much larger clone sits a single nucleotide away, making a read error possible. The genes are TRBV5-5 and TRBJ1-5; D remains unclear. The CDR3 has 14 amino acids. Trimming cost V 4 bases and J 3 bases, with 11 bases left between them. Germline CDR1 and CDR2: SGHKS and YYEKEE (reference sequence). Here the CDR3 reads CASSPGILNQPQHF. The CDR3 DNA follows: TGTGCCAGCAGCCCGGGAATACTCAATCAGCCCCAGCATTTT.

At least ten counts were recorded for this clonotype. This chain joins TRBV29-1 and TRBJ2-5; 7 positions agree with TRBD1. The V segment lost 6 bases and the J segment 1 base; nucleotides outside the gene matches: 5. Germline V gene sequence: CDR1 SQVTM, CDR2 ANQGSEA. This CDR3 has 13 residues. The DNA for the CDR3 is TGCAGCGTCGGACAGGCTTCCCAAGAGACCCAGTACTTC. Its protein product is CSVGQASQETQYF. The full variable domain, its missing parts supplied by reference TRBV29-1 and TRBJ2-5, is SAVISQKPSRDICQRGTSLTIQCQVDSQVTMMFWYRQQPGQSLTLIATANQGSEATYESGFVIDKFPISRPNLTFSTLTVSNMSPEDSSIYLCSVGQASQETQYFGPGTRLLVL.

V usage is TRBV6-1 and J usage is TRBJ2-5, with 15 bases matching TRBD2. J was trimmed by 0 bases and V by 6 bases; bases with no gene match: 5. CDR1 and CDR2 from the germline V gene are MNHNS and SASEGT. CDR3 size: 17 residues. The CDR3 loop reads CASREGLAGGDQETQYF. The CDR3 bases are TGTGCCAGCAGGGAGGGACTAGCGGGGGGTGACCAAGAGACCCAGTACTTC.

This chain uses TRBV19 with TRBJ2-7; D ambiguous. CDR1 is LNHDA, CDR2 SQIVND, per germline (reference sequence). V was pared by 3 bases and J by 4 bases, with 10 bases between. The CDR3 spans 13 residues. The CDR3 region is CASSMAAPYEQYF. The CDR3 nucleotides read TGTGCCAGTAGTATGGCAGCCCCATACGAGCAGTACTTC.

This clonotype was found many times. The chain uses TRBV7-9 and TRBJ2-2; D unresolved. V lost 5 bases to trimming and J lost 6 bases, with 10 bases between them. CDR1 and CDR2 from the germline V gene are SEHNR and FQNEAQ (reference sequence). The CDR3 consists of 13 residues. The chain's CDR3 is CASSTPGPGELFF. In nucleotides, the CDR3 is TGTGCCAGCAGCACACCGGGTCCCGGGGAGCTGTTTTTT.

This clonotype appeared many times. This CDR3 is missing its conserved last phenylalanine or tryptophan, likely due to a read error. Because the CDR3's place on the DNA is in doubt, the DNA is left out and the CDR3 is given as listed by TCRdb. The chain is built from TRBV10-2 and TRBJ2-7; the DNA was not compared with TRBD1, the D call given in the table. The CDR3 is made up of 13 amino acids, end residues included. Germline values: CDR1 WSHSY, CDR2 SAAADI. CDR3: CASSEGPGRGASL.

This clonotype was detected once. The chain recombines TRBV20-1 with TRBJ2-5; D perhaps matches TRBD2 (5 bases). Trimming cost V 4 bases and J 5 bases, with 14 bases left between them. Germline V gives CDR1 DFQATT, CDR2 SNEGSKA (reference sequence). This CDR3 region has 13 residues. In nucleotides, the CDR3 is TGCAGTGCTAAACAGACCGGGATCGAGACCCAGTACTTC. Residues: CSAKQTGIETQYF.

The CDR3 region has the DNA TGTGCCAGCAGCGTAGCGGGTATTAGCTACACCTTC. Its protein is CASSVAGISYTF. This chain joins TRBV9 and TRBJ1-2, with no clear D. This CDR3 is built from 12 residues. The V gene lost 0 bases and the J gene lost 9 bases, with 9 bases spanning the gap. From germline, CDR1 is SGDLS and CDR2 YYNGEE.

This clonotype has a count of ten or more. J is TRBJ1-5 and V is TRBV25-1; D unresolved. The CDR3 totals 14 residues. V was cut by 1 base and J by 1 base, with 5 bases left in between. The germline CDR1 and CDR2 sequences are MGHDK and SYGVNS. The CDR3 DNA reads TGTGCCAGCAGTGAATGGAGGAGCAATCAGCCCCAGCATTTT. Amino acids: CASSEWRSNQPQHF. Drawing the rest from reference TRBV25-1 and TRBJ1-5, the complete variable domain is EADIYQTPRYLVIGTGKKITLECSQTMGHDKMYWYQQDPGMELHLIHYSYGVNSTEKGDLSSESTVSRIRTEHFPLTLESARPSHTSQYLCASSEWRSNQPQHFGDGTRLSIL.

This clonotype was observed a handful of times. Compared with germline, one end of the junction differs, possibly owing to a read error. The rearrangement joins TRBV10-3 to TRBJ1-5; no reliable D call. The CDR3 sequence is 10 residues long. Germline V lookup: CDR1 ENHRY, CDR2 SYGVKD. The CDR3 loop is CASSGQPQHF. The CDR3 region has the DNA TGTGCCAGCAGTGGACAGCCCCAGCATTTT.

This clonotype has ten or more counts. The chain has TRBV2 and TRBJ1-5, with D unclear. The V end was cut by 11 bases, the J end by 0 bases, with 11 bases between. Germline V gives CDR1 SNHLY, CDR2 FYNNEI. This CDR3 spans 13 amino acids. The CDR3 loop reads CACQADSNQPQHF. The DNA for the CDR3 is TGTGCCTGCCAGGCCGATAGCAATCAGCCCCAGCATTTT.

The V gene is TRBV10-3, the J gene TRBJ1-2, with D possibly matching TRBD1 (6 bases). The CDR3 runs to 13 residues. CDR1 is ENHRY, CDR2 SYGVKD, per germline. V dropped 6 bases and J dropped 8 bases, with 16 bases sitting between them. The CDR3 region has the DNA TGTGCCATCAGGAGGACAGAAGTCGTCGGCTACACCTTC. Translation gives CAIRRTEVVGYTF.

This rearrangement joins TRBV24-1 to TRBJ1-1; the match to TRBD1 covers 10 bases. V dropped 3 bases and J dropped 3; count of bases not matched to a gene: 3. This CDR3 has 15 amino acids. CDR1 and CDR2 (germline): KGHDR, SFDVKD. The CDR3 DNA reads TGTGCCACCAGTGATCCGGGGACAGGGGACACTGAAGCTTTCTTT. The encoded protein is CATSDPGTGDTEAFF.

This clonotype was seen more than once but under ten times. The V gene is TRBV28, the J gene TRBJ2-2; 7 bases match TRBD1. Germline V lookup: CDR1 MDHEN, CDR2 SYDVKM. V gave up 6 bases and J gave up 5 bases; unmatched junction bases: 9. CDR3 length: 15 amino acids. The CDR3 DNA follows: TGTGCCAGCAGAACACGACAGGGTAATACCGGGGAGCTGTTTTTT. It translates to CASRTRQGNTGELFF. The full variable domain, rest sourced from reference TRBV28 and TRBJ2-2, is DVKVTQSSRYLVKRTGEKVFLECVQDMDHENMFWYRQDPGLGLRLIYFSYDVKMKEKGDIPEGYSVSREKKERFSLILESASTNQTSMYLCASRTRQGNTGELFFGEGSRLTVL.

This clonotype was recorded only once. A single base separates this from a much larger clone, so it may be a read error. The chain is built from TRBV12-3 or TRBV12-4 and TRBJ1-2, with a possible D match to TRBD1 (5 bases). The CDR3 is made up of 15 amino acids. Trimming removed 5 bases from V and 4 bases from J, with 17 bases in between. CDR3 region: CASSANRFTIYGYTF. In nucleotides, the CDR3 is TGTGCCAGCAGTGCCAACAGGTTCACTATCTATGGCTACACCTTC.

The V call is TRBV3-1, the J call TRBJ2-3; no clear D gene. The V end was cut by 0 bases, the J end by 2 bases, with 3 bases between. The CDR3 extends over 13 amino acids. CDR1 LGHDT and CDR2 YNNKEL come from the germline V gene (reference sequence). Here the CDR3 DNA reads TGTGCCAGCAGCCAAGAAAACACAGATACGCAGTATTTT. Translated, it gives CASSQENTDTQYF.